This T cell receptor beta chain was documented in a study of CD8 T cells in ankylosing spondylitis. TCRdb called the 5' RACE reads again in MiXCR, with one record for every CDR3 protein. This table holds under 550,000 distinct CDR3 sequences, roughly a quarter found once. Comments on this clonotype: Its antigen remains unidentified.

CDR3 length: 12 amino acids. V shed 4 bases and J shed 7 bases, with 11 bases lying between them. Germline V CDR1 and CDR2: SGHRS, YFSETQ. Overall study findings and caveats: It appeared that ankylosing spondylitis blood was characterized by a TCR beta motif of several highly homologous variants.

The specimen sequenced was blood, either unsorted or a sorted T cell fraction (not recorded which). The genes are TRBV5-1 and TRBJ1-2; D is undetermined. The sequence came from a male donor with ankylosing spondylitis. This chain's CDR3 is CASSGVDSGYTF. In nucleotides, the CDR3 is TGCGCCAGCAGCGGCGTAGACTCTGGCTACACCTTC.